This T cell receptor (beta chain) was obtained from a study of blood T cell repertoires in COVID-19. Study-wide context: Italy, Spain and the United States were the sources of the convalescent and acute COVID-19 samples.

In the original workflow: Using reference gene primer amplification, nucleated cell counts were estimated. Sequencing used immunoSEQ multiplex PCR; TCRdb keeps in-frame clones, though not all of them. The V and J calls and clone size are taken from that table; D and trimming were inferred from the DNA. Of about 160,000 clones detected, roughly 88% appear once; the ten largest clones hold under 3.5%. J gave up 10 bases and V 5 bases, and 14 bases lay outside the gene matches. The CDR3 has 15 amino acids. The germline gives CDR1 MDHEN, CDR2 SYDVKM. This chain uses TRBV28 with TRBJ1-2; 9 positions match TRBD1. The sample comprised peripheral blood. This clonotype was sampled from a woman in her fifties or sixties with acute or convalescent COVID-19. CDR3 coding DNA: TGTGCCAGCAGTGGGACAGGGTACGGGAGCGGGGACTACACCTTC. Translated: CASSGTGYGSGDYTF.